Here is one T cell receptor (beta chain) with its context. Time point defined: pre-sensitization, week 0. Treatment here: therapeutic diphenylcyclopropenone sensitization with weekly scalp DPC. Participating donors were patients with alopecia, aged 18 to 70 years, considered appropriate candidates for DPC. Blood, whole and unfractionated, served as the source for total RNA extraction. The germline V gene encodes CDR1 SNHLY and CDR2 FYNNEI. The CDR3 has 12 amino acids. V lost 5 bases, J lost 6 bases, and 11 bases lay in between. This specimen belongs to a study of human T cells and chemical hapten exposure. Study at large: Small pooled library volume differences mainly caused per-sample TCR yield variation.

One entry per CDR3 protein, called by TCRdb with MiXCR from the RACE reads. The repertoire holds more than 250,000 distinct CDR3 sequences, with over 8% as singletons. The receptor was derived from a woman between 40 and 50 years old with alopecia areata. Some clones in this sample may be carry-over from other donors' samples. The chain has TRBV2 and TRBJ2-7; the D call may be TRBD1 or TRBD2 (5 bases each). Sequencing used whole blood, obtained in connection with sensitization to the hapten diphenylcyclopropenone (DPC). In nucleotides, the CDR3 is TGTGCCAGCAGTCGGGACGAGGGCGAGCAGTACTTC. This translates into CASSRDEGEQYF.